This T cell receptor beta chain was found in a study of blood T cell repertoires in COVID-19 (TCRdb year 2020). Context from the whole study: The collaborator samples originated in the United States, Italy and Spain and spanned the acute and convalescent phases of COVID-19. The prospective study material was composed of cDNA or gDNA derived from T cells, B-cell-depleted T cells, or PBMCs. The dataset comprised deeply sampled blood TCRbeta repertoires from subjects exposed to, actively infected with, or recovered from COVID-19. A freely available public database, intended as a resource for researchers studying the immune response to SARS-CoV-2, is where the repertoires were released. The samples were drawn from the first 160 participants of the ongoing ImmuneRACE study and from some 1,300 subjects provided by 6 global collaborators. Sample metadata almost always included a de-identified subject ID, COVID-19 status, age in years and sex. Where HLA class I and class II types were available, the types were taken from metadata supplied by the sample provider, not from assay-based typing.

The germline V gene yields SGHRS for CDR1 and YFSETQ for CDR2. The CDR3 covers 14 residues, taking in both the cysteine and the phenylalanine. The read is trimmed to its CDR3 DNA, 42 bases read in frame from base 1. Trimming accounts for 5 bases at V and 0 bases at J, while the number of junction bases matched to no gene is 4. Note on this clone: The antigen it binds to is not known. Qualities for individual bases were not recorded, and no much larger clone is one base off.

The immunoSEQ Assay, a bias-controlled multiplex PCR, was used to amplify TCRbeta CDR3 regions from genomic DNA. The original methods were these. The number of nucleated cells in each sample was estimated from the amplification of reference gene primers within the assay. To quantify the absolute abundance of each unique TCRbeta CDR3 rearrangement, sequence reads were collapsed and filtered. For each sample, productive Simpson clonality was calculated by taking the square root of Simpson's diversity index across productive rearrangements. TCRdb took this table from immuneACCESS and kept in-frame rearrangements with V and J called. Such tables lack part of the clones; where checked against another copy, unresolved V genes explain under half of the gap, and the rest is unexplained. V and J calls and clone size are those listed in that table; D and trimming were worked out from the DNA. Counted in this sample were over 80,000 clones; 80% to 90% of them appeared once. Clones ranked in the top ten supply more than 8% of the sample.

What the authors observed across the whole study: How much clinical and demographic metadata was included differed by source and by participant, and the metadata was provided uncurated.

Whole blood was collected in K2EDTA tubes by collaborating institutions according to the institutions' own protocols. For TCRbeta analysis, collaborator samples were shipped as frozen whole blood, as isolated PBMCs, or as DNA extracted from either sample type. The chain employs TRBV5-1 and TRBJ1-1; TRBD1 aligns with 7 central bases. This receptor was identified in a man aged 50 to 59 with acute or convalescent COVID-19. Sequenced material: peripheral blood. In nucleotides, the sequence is TGCGCCAGCAGGGACACAGGGGTGAACACTGAAGCTTTCTTT. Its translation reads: CASRDTGVNTEAFF. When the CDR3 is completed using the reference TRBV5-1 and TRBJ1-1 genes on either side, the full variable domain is KAGVTQTPRYLIKTRGQQVTLSCSPISGHRSVSWYQQTPGQGLQFLFEYFSETQRNKGNFPGRFSGRQFSNSRSEMNVSTLELGDSALYLCASRDTGVNTEAFFGQGTRLTVV.